The 5 T cell receptor beta chains reported below all come from one sample, sequenced in a study of blood T cell repertoires in COVID-19. TCRdb keeps only in-frame clones here, not all; method: immunoSEQ multiplex PCR. The sample contains a few hundred thousand clones, around 87% of which appear only once. The sequenced sample was PBMCs or T cells enriched from blood (not recorded which). All receptors derive from a man younger than 40 who had recovered from COVID-19.

The chain recombines TRBV29-1 with TRBJ1-2; 8 positions agree with TRBD1. CDR3 length: 13 residues. CDR1 is SQVTM and CDR2 is ANQGSEA in the germline V gene. Trimming took 7 bases from V and 8 from J; bases not matched to a gene: 12. CDR3 in DNA: TGCAGCGCCCTGACAGGGGATGGAAAGGGCTACACCTTC. Its protein is CSALTGDGKGYTF.

This sequence joins TRBV30 and TRBJ1-1, with D perhaps matching TRBD1 (6 bases). V shed 0 bases and J shed 1 base, with 12 bases lying between them. Germline values: CDR1 GTSNPN, CDR2 SVGIG (reference sequence). The CDR3 consists of 15 residues. CDR3 amino acids: CAWSVPGQQNTEAFF. In DNA, the CDR3 is TGTGCCTGGAGTGTACCAGGACAGCAGAACACTGAAGCTTTCTTT.

The chain couples TRBV4-1 to TRBJ2-5; 10 bases are shared with TRBD2. The CDR3 loop spans 16 amino acids. CDR1 is MGHRA, CDR2 YSYEKL, per germline. V was clipped by 5 bases and J by 4 bases; unmatched bases: 10. CDR3 protein: CASSSSGGATRETQYF. The CDR3 region has the DNA TGCGCCAGCAGCTCAAGCGGGGGGGCCACCCGAGAGACCCAGTACTTC.

The V call is TRBV10-3, the J call TRBJ1-6, with D maybe TRBD1 (6 bases). With 1 base removed from V and 7 bases from J, the gap between germline ends came to 23 bases. This CDR3 comprises 19 residues. Germline CDR1 is ENHRY and CDR2 is SYGVKD. The CDR3 loop is CAISEYRQGSSSRNSPLHF. CDR3 DNA sequence: TGTGCCATCAGTGAGTACCGTCAGGGGAGTAGCTCAAGAAATTCACCCCTCCACTTT.

The chain joins TRBV14 to TRBJ1-1; possibly TRBD1 for D (5 bases). CDR1 and CDR2 from the germline V gene are SGHDN and FVKESK. Between the trimmed V and J ends, which lost 8 bases and 2 bases, there was a span of 15 bases. The CDR3 totals 14 residues. The CDR3 region is CASSGGFTNTEAFF. The DNA for the CDR3 is TGTGCCAGCTCCGGGGGGTTTACCAACACTGAAGCTTTCTTT.